The 11 T cell receptor beta chains presented below share a single source sample, sequenced in a study of T cell responses to AZD1222 COVID-19 vaccine. Only in-frame clones appear in the TCRdb table, and some are missing; sequencing was by immunoSEQ multiplex PCR. The sample carries around 100,000 clones, just over 85% recorded once. Sample: peripheral blood, taken on day 0 of AZD1222 vaccination. These receptors all come from an adult in good health.

The V call is TRBV15, the J call TRBJ1-5; 7 bases agree with TRBD1. The CDR3 is 14 amino acids. Germline V lookup: CDR1 LNHNV, CDR2 YYDKDF (reference sequence). The J segment lost 6 bases and the V segment lost 1 base, leaving 3 bases of the junction unmatched. Here the CDR3 reads CATSRVTGFQPQHF. The CDR3 DNA follows: TGTGCCACCAGCAGAGTGACAGGGTTTCAGCCCCAGCATTTT.

The chain links TRBV19 to TRBJ2-1; 9 bases line up with TRBD2. From germline, CDR1 is LNHDA and CDR2 SQIVND (reference sequence). V was clipped by 6 bases and J by 10 bases; unmatched bases: 10. This CDR3 is built from 14 residues. The CDR3 DNA follows: TGTGCCAGTAGCGCCGCTAGCGGGGCATGGGAGCAGTTCTTC. Translation: CASSAASGAWEQFF.

A few counts support this clone. The rearrangement uses TRBV6-5 and TRBJ2-7; TRBD1 is a possible D gene (5 bases). This CDR3 is built from 13 residues. Germline values: CDR1 MNHEY, CDR2 SVGAGI. Trimming stripped 8 bases from V and 2 bases from J, with 13 bases between. The CDR3, as DNA: TGTGCCAGCGGGCCAGGGAACACCTACGAGCAGTACTTC. This translates into CASGPGNTYEQYF.

The chain links TRBV6-5 to TRBJ2-5; 7 bases line up with TRBD1. V dropped 8 bases and J dropped 0; count of bases not matched to a gene: 6. The CDR3 runs 14 residues. The V gene's germline CDR1 is MNHEY and CDR2 SVGAGI. CDR3 nucleotide sequence: TGTGCCAGCCTGACAGGGTTCCACCAAGAGACCCAGTACTTC. Translated: CASLTGFHQETQYF.

The rearrangement uses TRBV30 and TRBJ2-7, with D possibly being TRBD1 or TRBD2 (5 bases each). The V gene's germline CDR1 is GTSNPN and CDR2 SVGIG (reference sequence). The CDR3 extends over 16 amino acids. Trimming shortened V by 5 bases and J by 2 bases, and 22 bases separated the two germline ends. CDR3 nucleotide sequence: TGTGCCTGGGAACGTCGGGGCCGGGCTGGGACCTACGAGCAGTACTTC. Amino acid sequence: CAWERRGRAGTYEQYF.

The CDR3 loop is CASTPGQGTTTEAFF. CDR3 nucleotides: TGTGCCAGCACCCCGGGACAGGGGACAACCACTGAAGCTTTCTTT. The chain carries TRBV6-5 and TRBJ1-1; 10 positions match TRBD1. Germline V gene sequence: CDR1 MNHEY, CDR2 SVGAGI. J lost 4 bases, V lost 7 bases, and 9 bases had no gene match. This CDR3 is built from 15 residues.

The V gene is TRBV29-1, the J gene TRBJ1-2; maybe TRBD1 (5 bases). Germline CDR1 and CDR2: SQVTM and ANQGSEA. V was clipped by 4 bases and J by 0 bases, with 9 bases between them. CDR3 length: 13 amino acids. CDR3: CSVGQNTNYGYTF. CDR3 nucleotide sequence: TGCAGCGTTGGACAGAATACTAACTATGGCTACACCTTC.

The chain uses TRBV14 and TRBJ2-1; 9 positions agree with TRBD2. The trim removed 5 bases at V and 9 bases at J, leaving 11 bases unmatched. This CDR3 is 15 amino acids long. CDR1 is SGHDN, CDR2 FVKESK, per germline. For the CDR3, the DNA is TGTGCCAGCAGCGAGTTTAGCGGGAGAAGGGTTGAGCAGTTCTTC. Translated, it gives CASSEFSGRRVEQFF. The variable domain in full, with the rest retrieved from reference TRBV14 and TRBJ2-1, is EAGVTQFPSHSVIEKGQTVTLRCDPISGHDNLYWYRRVMGKEIKFLLHFVKESKQDESGMPNNRFLAERTGGTYSTLKVQPAELEDSGVYFCASSEFSGRRVEQFFGPGTRLTVL.

This sequence joins TRBV10-1 and TRBJ1-3; TRBD1 might be the D (6 bases). The V end lost 2 bases, the J end lost 0 bases, and 17 bases lay between the germline ends. The CDR3 totals 18 residues. Germline CDR1 and CDR2: WNHNN and SYGVQD (reference sequence). The CDR3 spells CASSETGDRRVSGNTIYF. In nucleotides, the CDR3 is TGCGCCAGCAGTGAGACGGGTGACAGGAGAGTCTCTGGAAACACCATATATTTT.

This clone was found a few times. The chain employs TRBV27 and TRBJ2-5; D not certain. The CDR3 covers 16 residues. CDR1 is MNHEY and CDR2 is SMNVEV in the germline V gene (reference sequence). Between the trimmed V and J ends, which lost 6 bases and 2 bases, there was a span of 19 bases. For the CDR3, the DNA is TGTGCCAGCAGCCCCGTCCGGGTCCTTGATCAAGAGACCCAGTACTTC. Residues: CASSPVRVLDQETQYF.

This clone has a single count. This rearrangement joins TRBV10-3 to TRBJ2-4, with 7 nucleotides matching TRBD2. Germline values: CDR1 ENHRY, CDR2 SYGVKD. The ends lost 10 bases at V and 1 base at J; junction bases unmatched: 10. CDR3 length: 15 residues. CDR3: CATRAPGRAKNIQYF. DNA of the CDR3: TGTGCCACCAGGGCCCCCGGGAGGGCCAAAAACATTCAGTACTTC.